Here is one T cell receptor (beta chain) with its context. Its target is not known. Sequence at one end of the junction differs from germline and may be a read error. Germline V gene data show CDR1 as SQVTM and CDR2 as ANQGSEA. This CDR3 contains 16 residues. This specimen belongs to a study of blood T cells in healthy people across ages. Regarding the study as a whole: Naive CD4+ cells and diversity were both higher in long-lived donors than in aged donors. While age rose, TCR beta diversity per million T cells dropped in a roughly linear way. Strong correlation was found linking TCR beta diversity to naive T cell percentage.

The authors ran a second PCR of 7 to 11 cycles using a sample-barcoded 5' primer and a J-beta primer mix. TCRdb analysed the 5' RACE reads with MiXCR anew, one entry per CDR3 protein. This sample carries approximately 2,000,000 distinct CDR3 sequences, roughly two fifths of them seen once, and the ten largest clones take 23%. The J gene is TRBJ2-4, the V gene TRBV29-1; the D gene is possibly TRBD1 (6 bases). The TCR sequence derives from a human donor in good health. The specimen was blood. The CDR3, as DNA: TGCAGCGTTGAAGAGAGGGGGATTAGGGGCAAATACATTCAGTACTTC. Its translation: CSVEERGIRGKYIQYF. Supplemented by reference TRBV29-1 and TRBJ2-4, the full variable domain reads SAVISQKPSRDICQRGTSLTIQCQVDSQVTMMFWYRQQPGQSLTLIATANQGSEATYESGFVIDKFPISRPNLTFSTLTVSNMSPEDSSIYLCSVEERGIRGKYIQYFGAGTRLSVL.